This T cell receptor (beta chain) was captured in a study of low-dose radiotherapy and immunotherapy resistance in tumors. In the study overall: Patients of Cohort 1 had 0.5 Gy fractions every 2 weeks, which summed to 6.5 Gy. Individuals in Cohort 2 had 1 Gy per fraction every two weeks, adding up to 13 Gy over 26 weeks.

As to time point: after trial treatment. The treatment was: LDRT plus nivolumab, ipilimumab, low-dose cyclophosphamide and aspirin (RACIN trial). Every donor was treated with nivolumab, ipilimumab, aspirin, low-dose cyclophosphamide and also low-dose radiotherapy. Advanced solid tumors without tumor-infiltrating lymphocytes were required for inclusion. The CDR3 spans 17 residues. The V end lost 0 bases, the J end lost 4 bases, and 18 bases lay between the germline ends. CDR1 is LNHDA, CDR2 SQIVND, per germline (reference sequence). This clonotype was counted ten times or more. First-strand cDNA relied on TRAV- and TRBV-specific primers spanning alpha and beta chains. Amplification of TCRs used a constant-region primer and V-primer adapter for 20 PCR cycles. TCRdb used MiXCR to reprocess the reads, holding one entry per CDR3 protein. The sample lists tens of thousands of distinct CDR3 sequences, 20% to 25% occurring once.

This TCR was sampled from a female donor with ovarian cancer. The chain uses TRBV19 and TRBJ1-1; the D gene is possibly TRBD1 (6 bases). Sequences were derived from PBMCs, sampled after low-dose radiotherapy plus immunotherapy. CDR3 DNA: TGTGCCAGTAGTATAGATCTGGGACACCCGGGAGGCACTGAAGCTTTCTTT. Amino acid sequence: CASSIDLGHPGGTEAFF.